This record concerns one T cell receptor beta chain sequence. The data were produced by immunoSEQ multiplex PCR, yet TCRdb's version contains in-frame clones alone and is incomplete. The sample records some 2,000,000 clones, under 97% being singletons. The sample is drawn from a study of shared clonotypes between healthy human individuals. Study-level background: Donors, aged 18 to 49, were two women and three men.

Germline lookup yields CDR1 SNHLY and CDR2 FYNNEI. This CDR3 is 15 amino acids long. The trim removed 8 bases at V and 4 bases at J, leaving 11 bases unmatched. Sequencing used naive CD4+ T cells sorted from blood. The subset is: CD45RA+ positively selected. The chain carries TRBV2 and TRBJ1-2; 9 positions agree with TRBD1. The sequence derives from a man aged 18 to 30 in good health. This CDR3 is CASGRDRGGFYGYTF. The CDR3 DNA sequence: TGTGCCAGCGGTAGAGACAGGGGGGGATTCTATGGCTACACCTTC.